This T cell receptor beta chain was recorded in a study of graft-versus-host responses after intestinal transplantation. Across the whole study: Each transplant was multivisceral, liver-intestinal, or isolated intestinal. All of the recipients had induction that used anti-thymocyte globulin, then tacrolimus and steroids for approximately 3 years. Findings and limits, study-wide: Early post-transplant HvG declines were associated with peak circulating GvH clone levels. Analysis identified GvH clones in recipient marrow, with some appearing first in ileum or blood.

The table came from immunoSEQ multiplex PCR; TCRdb's copy has only in-frame clones and leaves some out. The data contain about 36,000 clones, approximately 93% of them singletons. Concerning this clone itself: Its antigen is still unknown.

CDR1 and CDR2 from the germline V gene are MNHEY and SVGAGI. V was clipped by 6 bases and J by 6 bases, with 15 bases between them. The CDR3 length is 15 residues. This sample comprised unstimulated CD4+ T cells sorted from spleen or lymph node cells, obtained before transplant. J is TRBJ1-6 and V is TRBV6-5; D gene unclear. This sequence was found in a human donor who was the organ donor for an intestinal transplant. The CDR3 protein is CASRGVRVSNSPLHF. DNA for the CDR3: TGTGCCAGCAGAGGAGTCCGGGTTTCTAATTCACCCCTCCACTTT.